This T cell receptor (beta chain) was profiled in a study of CD8 T cells in Susac syndrome. V shed 0 bases, J shed 0 bases, and the junction held 12 bases outside the gene matches. Germline V gene data show CDR1 as SGHNT and CDR2 as YYREEE (reference sequence). CDR3 length equals 20 residues. RNA was extracted with the RNeasy kit, and a quantity of roughly 0.5 to 1 ug was reverse transcribed using random hexamers. MiXCR, applied by TCRdb to the immunoSEQ multiplex PCR reads, yields one record per CDR3 protein. The sample yields approximately 300,000 distinct CDR3 sequences, around nine tenths seen once. TCR beta sequencing was performed on blood CD8+ and CD4+ T cells. TEMRA cells were FACS-enriched, with CD8+ and CD4+ T cells isolated negatively.

The chain carries TRBV5-4 and TRBJ2-3, with 11 bases matching TRBD2. This receptor was identified in a human donor with multiple sclerosis. Source material: CD8+ T cells from PBMCs. The chain's CDR3 is CASSLEGLAGGYPSTDTQYF. CDR3 DNA: TGTGCCAGCAGCTTGGAGGGGCTAGCGGGGGGATATCCTAGCACAGATACGCAGTATTTT.